The rows below give T cell receptor beta chains drawn from one sample of a study of shared clonotypes between healthy human individuals. Using immunoSEQ multiplex PCR, the repertoire was profiled, and TCRdb retains in-frame clones only, with some absent. The table records roughly 590,000 clones, roughly 96% of them present only once. The sequenced material came from naive CD8+ T cells sorted from blood. Receptors were obtained from a woman aged 25 to 45 in good health. Both conserved end residues are part of each CDR3. D genes are given only for firm matches. Clone size is not always given. Where it is, it says once, few, many or a class for expanded clones.

>TRBD2|.|TRBV7-6|TRBJ2-7
TGTGCCAGCAGCTCCCCGGGGGGTAGCGGCTACGAGCAGTACTTC
CASSSPGGSGYEQYF
>.|.|TRBV4-1|TRBJ2-5
TGCGCCAGCAGCCAACGAAGCCTAGCTGGGGAGACCCAGTACTTC
CASSQRSLAGETQYF
>TRBD1|.|TRBV4-1|TRBJ1-5
TGCGCCAGCAGCCCCAGGACAGGGGGCAATCAGCCCCAGCATTTT
CASSPRTGGNQPQHF
>.|.|TRBV28|TRBJ2-3
TGTGCCAGCAGTGCCCTGAGGGGGGGCACAGATACGCAGTATTTT
CASSALRGGTDTQYF
>.|.|TRBV5-6|TRBJ2-7
TGTGCCAGCTCAGCCCCATTACTGGGCGAGCAGTACTTC
CASSAPLLGEQYF
>TRBD1|.|TRBV2|TRBJ2-5
TGTGCCAGCAGCCACCCTAGACAGGGCCAAGAGACCCAGTACTTC
CASSHPRQGQETQYF
>.|once|TRBV5-5|TRBJ2-2
TGTGCCAGCAGCACCGGGGACACCGGGGAGCTGTTTTTT
CASSTGDTGELFF
>.|once|TRBV7-9|TRBJ2-5
TGTGCCAGCAGCCGGTCAGCACAAGAGACCCAGTACTTC
CASSRSAQETQYF
>TRBD1|.|TRBV7-9|TRBJ2-5
TGTGCCAGCAGCCGGACAGGGTATGGAATAGAGACCCAGTACTTC
CASSRTGYGIETQYF
>TRBD1|once|TRBV19|TRBJ2-1
TGTGCCAGTAGTATAGCATACTGGGACAGGGCCGACAATGAGCAGTTCTTC
CASSIAYWDRADNEQFF
>.|.|TRBV7-9|TRBJ2-2
TGTGCCAGCAGCGTCCCAGGGGCCGGCGACACCCGGGAGCTGTTTTTT
CASSVPGAGDTRELFF
>.|.|TRBV4-1|TRBJ1-4
TGCGCCAGCAGCCACATCAAGGGCTACGAAAAACTGTTTTTT
CASSHIKGYEKLFF
>TRBD2|.|TRBV7-9|TRBJ2-5
TGTGCCAGCAGCCACTCAGCGGGACTAGTAGGAGAGACCCAGTACTTC
CASSHSAGLVGETQYF
>TRBD1|.|TRBV28|TRBJ1-2
TGTGCCAGCACTCCTCAAACAGGGGGAGGAAGTTTTGTTAACTATGGCTACACCTTC
CASTPQTGGGSFVNYGYTF
>.|.|TRBV28|TRBJ2-1
TGTGCCAGCAGCCCCTTACATGCCTCATCCTACAATGAGCAGTTCTTC
CASSPLHASSYNEQFF
>.|.|TRBV2|TRBJ2-7
TGTGCCAGCAGGGGGGTCAGAACCTACGAGCAGTACTTC
CASRGVRTYEQYF
>TRBD2|.|TRBV27|TRBJ2-4
TGTGCCAGCAGTCAGCTAGCGGGAGGCGAGGTGGGCATTCAGTACTTC
CASSQLAGGEVGIQYF
>.|.|TRBV6-1|TRBJ2-1
TGTGCCAGCAGTGAAGGGGGCGACCCCCGATACAATGAGCAGTTCTTC
CASSEGGDPRYNEQFF
>.|.|TRBV28|TRBJ2-7
TGTGCCAGCAGTTTAAACTGGAGGCGCTACGAGCAGTACTTC
CASSLNWRRYEQYF
>.|.|TRBV27|TRBJ1-2
TGTGCTTCGGGAGGGGTTGATGGCTACACCTTC
CASGGVDGYTF
>.|.|TRBV4-1|TRBJ2-1
TGCGCCAGCAGCCAACCCACTGAGTTTCAGTTCTTC
CASSQPTEFQFF
>.|.|TRBV14|TRBJ2-7
TGTGCCAGCAGCCAAGATGAGGGAGGTCTCTCCTACGAGCAGTACTTC
CASSQDEGGLSYEQYF
>.|.|TRBV29-1|TRBJ2-7
TGCAGCGTTGTCATCGGGACATCCGAGCAGTACTTC
CSVVIGTSEQYF
>TRBD1|.|TRBV11-2|TRBJ2-5
TGTGCCAGCAGCTTAGGACAGGGGGGCTACCAAGAGACCCAGTACTTC
CASSLGQGGYQETQYF
>.|few|TRBV29-1|TRBJ1-2
TGCAGCGTTGAAACCGAGGGTTCCCCCGGGAGCTACTTTGGCTACACCTTC
CSVETEGSPGSYFGYTF
>.|.|TRBV11-2|TRBJ2-7
TGTGCCAGCAGCCCCGCCGGGACACCGACCTACGAGCAGTACTTC
CASSPAGTPTYEQYF
>TRBD1|.|TRBV5-4|TRBJ2-7
TGTGCCAGCAGCTATGGAGGACAGGTGACATACGAGCAGTACTTC
CASSYGGQVTYEQYF
>.|once|TRBV19|TRBJ2-3
TGTGCCAGTAGTCATGCGGAAGGACAGGATACGCAGTATTTT
CASSHAEGQDTQYF
>TRBD1|.|TRBV5-6|TRBJ1-1
TGTGCCAGCAGCTTGAGTCAGGGGGCTATCACTGAAGCTTTCTTT
CASSLSQGAITEAFF
>.|.|TRBV29-1|TRBJ2-6
TGCAGCGTTGAAGTTGGACAAAGAGTACCTGGGGCCAACGTCCTGACTTTC
CSVEVGQRVPGANVLTF
>.|.|TRBV7-2|TRBJ2-7
TGTGCCAGCAGCGGAGCGGAGAGAGCCTACGAGCAGTACTTC
CASSGAERAYEQYF
>.|.|TRBV7-8|TRBJ2-6
TGTGCCAGCAGCTTAGACAGGGCTATTAGCTCTGGGGCCAACGTCCTGACTTTC
CASSLDRAISSGANVLTF
>.|.|TRBV28|TRBJ2-2
TGTGCCAGCAGCCCAGACCCCCTCGTCGGGAGCGGGGAGCTGTTTTTT
CASSPDPLVGSGELFF
>.|.|TRBV27|TRBJ2-7
TGTGCCAGCAGGAGCGTACGGGACTCGTACGAGCAGTACTTC
CASRSVRDSYEQYF
>.|.|TRBV27|TRBJ1-2
TGTGCCAGCAGTTTCACAGGAAACCAATATGGCTACACCTTC
CASSFTGNQYGYTF
>TRBD2|.|TRBV27|TRBJ2-3
TGTGCCAGCAGTCCTCCCGGCGGGAGGGCAACAGATACGCAGTATTTT
CASSPPGGRATDTQYF
>.|once|TRBV28|TRBJ2-7
TGTGCCAGCAATCTAGCCCCGGGAGCCTCCTACGAGCAGTACTTC
CASNLAPGASYEQYF
>TRBD1|.|TRBV4-1|TRBJ2-7
TGCGCCAGCAGCCAAGATGGGTGGGACAGTACCTACGAGCAGTACTTC
CASSQDGWDSTYEQYF
>TRBD2|.|TRBV9|TRBJ2-7
TGTGCCAGCAGCGTAGACGGGGGGGCGTACGAGCAGTACTTC
CASSVDGGAYEQYF
>.|.|TRBV5-8|TRBJ2-5
TGTGCCAGCAGCTTGGGGGGGGGCTACCAAGAGACCCAGTACTTC
CASSLGGGYQETQYF
>.|few|TRBV5-4|TRBJ2-7
TGTGCCAGCAGCTCTAGCAGCGAGCAGTACTTC
CASSSSSEQYF
>.|.|TRBV28|TRBJ1-1
TGTGCCAGCAGTTTCGCCCGGGACTTCATACGAAGAAACACTGAAGCTTTCTTT
CASSFARDFIRRNTEAFF
>TRBD1|once|TRBV4-1|TRBJ1-2
TGCGCCAGCAGCCAAATCACAGGGGGATCCTATGGCTACACCTTC
CASSQITGGSYGYTF
>TRBD2|once|TRBV7-9|TRBJ2-1
TGTGCCAGCAGCTTACCCTGGGTAGCGGGTTACGACAATGAGCAGTTCTTC
CASSLPWVAGYDNEQFF
>TRBD1|.|TRBV7-9|TRBJ1-4
TGTGCCAGCAGCTTGACAGGGCGGCGGGAAAAACTGTTTTTT
CASSLTGRREKLFF
>TRBD2|.|TRBV7-9|TRBJ2-3
TGTGCCAGCAGCTTAGCGGGAGGGCCAGGAGATACGCAGTATTTT
CASSLAGGPGDTQYF
>.|.|TRBV30|TRBJ2-7
TGTGCCTGGAGGTTCGGCAGTGTCTACGAGCAGTACTTC
CAWRFGSVYEQYF
>.|.|TRBV6-6|TRBJ2-7
TGTGCCAGCAGCCTAGGTGCTACCTACGAGCAGTACTTC
CASSLGATYEQYF
>.|.|TRBV9|TRBJ2-1
TGTGCCAGCAGCGTAGATGACAGGGAGCAGTTCTTC
CASSVDDREQFF
>.|once|TRBV5-6|TRBJ2-3
TGTGCCAGCAGCTTGGACAGGTACCTCACAGATACGCAGTATTTT
CASSLDRYLTDTQYF
>TRBD2|.|TRBV7-9|TRBJ2-5
TGTGCCAGCAGCAGAGACCTGGGACTAGCGGGAGTGGAGACCCAGTACTTC
CASSRDLGLAGVETQYF
>.|.|TRBV10-2|TRBJ1-5
TGCGCCAGCAGTGAGTCGAACAGCCACAATCAGCCCCAGCATTTT
CASSESNSHNQPQHF
>TRBD2|once|TRBV27|TRBJ2-1
TGTGCCAGCATGGATAGCGGGATCCGTTATGAGCAGTTCTTC
CASMDSGIRYEQFF
>.|.|TRBV6-4|TRBJ1-1
TGTGCCAGCAGTGACACCATCACAGGAAGGACTGAAGCTTTCTTT
CASSDTITGRTEAFF
>.|.|TRBV27|TRBJ2-2
TGTGCCAGCAGTCAGTTCGGGGAGCTGTTTTTT
CASSQFGELFF
>.|.|TRBV27|TRBJ2-2
TGTGCCAGCACCCATCTCGGCACCGGGGAGCTGTTTTTT
CASTHLGTGELFF
>TRBD1|.|TRBV9|TRBJ2-1
TGTGCCAGCAGCGTTCAGGGGGCAGGCTATGAGCAGTTCTTC
CASSVQGAGYEQFF
>.|.|TRBV29-1|TRBJ2-2
TGCAGCGCGACTGACGCGAACACCGGGGAGCTGTTTTTT
CSATDANTGELFF
>TRBD1|.|TRBV2|TRBJ1-2
TGTGCCAGCAGTGAGGGTTGGGGACAGACTAACTATGGCTACACCTTC
CASSEGWGQTNYGYTF